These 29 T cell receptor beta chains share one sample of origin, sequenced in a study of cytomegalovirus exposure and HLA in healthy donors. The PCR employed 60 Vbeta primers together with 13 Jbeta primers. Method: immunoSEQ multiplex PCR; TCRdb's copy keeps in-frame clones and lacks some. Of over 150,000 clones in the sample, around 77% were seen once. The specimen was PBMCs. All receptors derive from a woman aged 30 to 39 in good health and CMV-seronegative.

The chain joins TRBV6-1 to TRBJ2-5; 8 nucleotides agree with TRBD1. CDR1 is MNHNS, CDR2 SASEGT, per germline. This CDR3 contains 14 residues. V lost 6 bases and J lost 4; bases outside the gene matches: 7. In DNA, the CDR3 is TGTGCCAGCAGACACAGGGGGAAGGGAGAGACCCAGTACTTC. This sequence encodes CASRHRGKGETQYF.

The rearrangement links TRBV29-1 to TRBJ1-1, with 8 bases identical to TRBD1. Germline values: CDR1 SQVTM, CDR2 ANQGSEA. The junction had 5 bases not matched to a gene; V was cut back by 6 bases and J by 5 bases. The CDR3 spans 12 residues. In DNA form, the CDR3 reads TGCAGCGTGGACAGGGAGGGGACTGAAGCTTTCTTT. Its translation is CSVDREGTEAFF.

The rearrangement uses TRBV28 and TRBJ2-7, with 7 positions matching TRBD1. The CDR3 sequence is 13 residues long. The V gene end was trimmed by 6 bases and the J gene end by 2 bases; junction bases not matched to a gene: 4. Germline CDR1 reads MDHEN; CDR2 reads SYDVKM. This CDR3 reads CASRQGIPYEQYF. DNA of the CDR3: TGTGCCAGCAGACAGGGGATACCCTACGAGCAGTACTTC.

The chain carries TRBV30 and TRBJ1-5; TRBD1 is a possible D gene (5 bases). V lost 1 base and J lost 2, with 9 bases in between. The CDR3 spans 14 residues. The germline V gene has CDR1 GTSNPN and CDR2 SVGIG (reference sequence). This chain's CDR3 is CAWSGGVGNQPQHF. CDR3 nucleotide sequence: TGTGCCTGGAGTGGGGGGGTAGGCAATCAGCCCCAGCATTTT.

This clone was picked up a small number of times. The CDR3 spells CSVEASGSGVREQYF. CDR3 DNA: TGCAGCGTTGAAGCCTCGGGGTCAGGGGTAAGAGAGCAGTACTTC. The V gene is TRBV29-1, the J gene TRBJ2-7; TRBD1 is a possible D gene (6 bases). Germline lookup yields CDR1 SQVTM and CDR2 ANQGSEA. Trimming took off 1 base at V and 7 bases at J, with 20 bases between the two ends. This CDR3 comprises 15 residues.

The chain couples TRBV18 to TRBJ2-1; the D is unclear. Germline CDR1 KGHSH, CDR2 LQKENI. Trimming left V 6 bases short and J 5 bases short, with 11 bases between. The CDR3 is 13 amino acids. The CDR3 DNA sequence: TGTGCCAGCTCCCGCACGGAGCACAATGAGCAGTTCTTC. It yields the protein CASSRTEHNEQFF.

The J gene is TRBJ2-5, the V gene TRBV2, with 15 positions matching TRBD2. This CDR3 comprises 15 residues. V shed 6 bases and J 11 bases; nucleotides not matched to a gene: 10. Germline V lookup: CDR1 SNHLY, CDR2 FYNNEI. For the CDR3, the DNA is TGTGCCAGCAGGGCACCGGGACTAGCGGGAGGAGAGCAGTACTTC. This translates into CASRAPGLAGGEQYF.

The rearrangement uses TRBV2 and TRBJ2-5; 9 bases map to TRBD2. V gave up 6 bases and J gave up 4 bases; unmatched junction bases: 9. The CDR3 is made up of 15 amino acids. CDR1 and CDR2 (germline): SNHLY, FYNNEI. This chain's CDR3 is CASSLGTSLGETQYF. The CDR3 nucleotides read TGTGCCAGCAGCCTCGGGACTAGCTTAGGAGAGACCCAGTACTTC. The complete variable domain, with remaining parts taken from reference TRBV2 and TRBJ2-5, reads EPEVTQTPSHQVTQMGQEVILRCVPISNHLYFYWYRQILGQKVEFLVSFYNNEISEKSEIFDDQFSVERPDGSNFTLKIRSTKLEDSAMYFCASSLGTSLGETQYFGPGTRLLVL.

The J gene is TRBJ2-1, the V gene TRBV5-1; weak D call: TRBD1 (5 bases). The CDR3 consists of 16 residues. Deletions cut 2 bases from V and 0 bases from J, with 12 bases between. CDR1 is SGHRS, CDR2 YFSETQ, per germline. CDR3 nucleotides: TGCGCCAGCAGCTTCGGACAATCCAGCTCCTACAATGAGCAGTTCTTC. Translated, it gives CASSFGQSSSYNEQFF.

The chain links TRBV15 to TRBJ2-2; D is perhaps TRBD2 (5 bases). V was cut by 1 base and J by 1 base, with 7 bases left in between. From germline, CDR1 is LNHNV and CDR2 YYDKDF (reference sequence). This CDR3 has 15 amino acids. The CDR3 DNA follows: TGTGCCACCAGCAGAGTCCGGGGGAACACCGGGGAGCTGTTTTTT. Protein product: CATSRVRGNTGELFF.

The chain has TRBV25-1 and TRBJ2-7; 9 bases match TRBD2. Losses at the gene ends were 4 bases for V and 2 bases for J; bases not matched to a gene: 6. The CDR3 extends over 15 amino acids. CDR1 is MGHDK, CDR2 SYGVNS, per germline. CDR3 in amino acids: CASSARLAATYEQYF. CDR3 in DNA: TGTGCCAGCAGTGCCCGACTAGCGGCAACCTACGAGCAGTACTTC.

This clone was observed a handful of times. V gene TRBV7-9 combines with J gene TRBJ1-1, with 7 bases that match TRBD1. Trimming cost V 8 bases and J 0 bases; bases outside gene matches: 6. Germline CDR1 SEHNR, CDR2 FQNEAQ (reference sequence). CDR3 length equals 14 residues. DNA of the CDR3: TGTGCCAGCCAGATAGGGGGCATGAACACTGAAGCTTTCTTT. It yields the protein CASQIGGMNTEAFF.

In nucleotides, the CDR3 is TGTGCCAGCAGCCTCAGGGGGTCAGATTGGGAGCAGTACTTC. It specifies CASSLRGSDWEQYF. The chain recombines TRBV28 with TRBJ2-7; TRBD1 matches 7 bases. After removal of 6 bases from V and 7 bases from J, the junction contained 12 bases not matched to a gene. CDR3 length equals 14 residues. Germline V gene lookup returns CDR1 MDHEN and CDR2 SYDVKM.

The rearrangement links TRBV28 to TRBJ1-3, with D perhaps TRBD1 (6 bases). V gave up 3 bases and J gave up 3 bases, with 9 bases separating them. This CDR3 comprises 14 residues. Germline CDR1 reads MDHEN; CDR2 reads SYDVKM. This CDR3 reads CASSFRGGGNTIYF. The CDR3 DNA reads TGTGCCAGCAGTTTTAGAGGGGGTGGAAACACCATATATTTT.

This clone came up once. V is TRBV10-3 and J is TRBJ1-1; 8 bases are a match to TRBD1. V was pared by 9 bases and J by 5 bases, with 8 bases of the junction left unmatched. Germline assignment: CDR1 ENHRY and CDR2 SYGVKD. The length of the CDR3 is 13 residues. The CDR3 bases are TGTGCCATTTCGACAGGGGAGGAAACTGAAGCTTTCTTT. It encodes CAISTGEETEAFF.

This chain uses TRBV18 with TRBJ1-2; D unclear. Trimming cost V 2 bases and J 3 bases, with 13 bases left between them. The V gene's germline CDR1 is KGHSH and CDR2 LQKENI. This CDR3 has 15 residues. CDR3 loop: CASSPASGRYYGYTF. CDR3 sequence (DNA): TGTGCCAGCTCACCAGCCTCCGGCAGGTACTATGGCTACACCTTC.

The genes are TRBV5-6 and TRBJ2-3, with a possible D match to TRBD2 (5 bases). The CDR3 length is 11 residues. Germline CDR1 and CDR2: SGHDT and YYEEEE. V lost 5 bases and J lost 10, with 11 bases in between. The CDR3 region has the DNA TGTGCCAGCAGTGACTATCGGGCGCAGTATTTT. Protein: CASSDYRAQYF.

The CDR3 DNA is TGTGCCAGCAGTTGGGGGCCCCCCGACAGGAACACTGAAGCTTTCTTT. Its protein is CASSWGPPDRNTEAFF. The chain links TRBV6-5 to TRBJ1-1, with D perhaps TRBD1 (6 bases). Germline V gene sequence: CDR1 MNHEY, CDR2 SVGAGI. V lost 4 bases and J 1 base, leaving 16 bases between the germline ends. There are 16 residues in the CDR3.

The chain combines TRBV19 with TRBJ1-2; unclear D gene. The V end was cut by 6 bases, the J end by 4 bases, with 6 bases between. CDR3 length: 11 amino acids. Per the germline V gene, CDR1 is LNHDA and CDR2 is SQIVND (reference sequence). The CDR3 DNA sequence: TGTGCCAGTAGGCTCGGCTATGGCTACACCTTC. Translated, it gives CASRLGYGYTF.

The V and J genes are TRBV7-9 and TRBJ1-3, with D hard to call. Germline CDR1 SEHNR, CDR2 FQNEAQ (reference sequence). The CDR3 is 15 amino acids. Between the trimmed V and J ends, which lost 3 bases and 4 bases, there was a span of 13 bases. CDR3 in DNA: TGTGCCAGCAGCTTTCCAGGCGGGCGAGGAAACACCATATATTTT. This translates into CASSFPGGRGNTIYF.

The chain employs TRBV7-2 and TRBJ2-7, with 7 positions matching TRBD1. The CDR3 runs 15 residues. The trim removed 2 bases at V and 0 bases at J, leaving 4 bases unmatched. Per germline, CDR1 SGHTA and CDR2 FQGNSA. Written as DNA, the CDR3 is TGTGCCAGCAGCTTAAGGGGGCCCCCCTCCTACGAGCAGTACTTC. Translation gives CASSLRGPPSYEQYF.

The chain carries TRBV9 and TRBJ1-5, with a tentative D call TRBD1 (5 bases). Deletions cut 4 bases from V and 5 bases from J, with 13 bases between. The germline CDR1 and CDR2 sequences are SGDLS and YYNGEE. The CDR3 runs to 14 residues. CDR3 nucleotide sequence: TGTGCCAGCAGCCTCGGGGGGAGTGATCAGCCCCAGCATTTT. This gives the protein CASSLGGSDQPQHF.

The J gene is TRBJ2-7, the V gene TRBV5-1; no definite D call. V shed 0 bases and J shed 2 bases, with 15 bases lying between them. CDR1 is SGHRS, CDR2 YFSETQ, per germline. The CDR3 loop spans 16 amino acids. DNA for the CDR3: TGCGCCAGCAGCTTGGACGCCCGGTCGTCCCCCTACGAGCAGTACTTC. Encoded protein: CASSLDARSSPYEQYF.

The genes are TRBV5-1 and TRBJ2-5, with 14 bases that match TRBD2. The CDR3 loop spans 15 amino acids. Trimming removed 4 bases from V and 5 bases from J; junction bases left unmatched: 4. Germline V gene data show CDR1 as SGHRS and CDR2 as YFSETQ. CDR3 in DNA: TGCGCCAGCAGCAGGGGACTAGCGGGAGACGAGACCCAGTACTTC. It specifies CASSRGLAGDETQYF.

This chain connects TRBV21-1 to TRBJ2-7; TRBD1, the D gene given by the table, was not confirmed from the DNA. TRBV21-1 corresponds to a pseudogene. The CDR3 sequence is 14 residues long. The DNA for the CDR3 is TGTGCCAGCAGCGTAAGGGACAGGGCTTACGAGCAGTACTTC. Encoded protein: CASSVRDRAYEQYF.

CDR3 in amino acids: CASSLAGANYGYTF. DNA of the CDR3: TGTGCCAGCAGTTTAGCAGGGGCCAACTATGGCTACACCTTC. The chain recombines TRBV27 with TRBJ1-2, with D possibly TRBD1 on 6 matching bases. CDR1 and CDR2 (germline): MNHEY, SMNVEV (reference sequence). V was cut by 2 bases and J by 2 bases, with 9 bases left in between. The CDR3 extends over 14 amino acids.

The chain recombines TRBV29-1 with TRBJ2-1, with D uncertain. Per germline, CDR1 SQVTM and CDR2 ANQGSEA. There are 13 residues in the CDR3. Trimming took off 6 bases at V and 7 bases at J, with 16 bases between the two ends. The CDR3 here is CSVAPGAGNEQFF. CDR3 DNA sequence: TGCAGCGTCGCACCCGGAGCCGGGAATGAGCAGTTCTTC.

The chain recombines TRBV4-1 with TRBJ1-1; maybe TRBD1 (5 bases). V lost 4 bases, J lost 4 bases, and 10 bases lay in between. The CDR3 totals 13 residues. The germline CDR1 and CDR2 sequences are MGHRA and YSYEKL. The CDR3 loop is CASSLRTITEAFF. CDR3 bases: TGCGCCAGCAGCCTGCGGACAATCACTGAAGCTTTCTTT.

CDR3 in DNA: TGTGCCAGCAGCACTCGGAGGACTATCACAGATACGCAGTATTTT. The encoded protein is CASSTRRTITDTQYF. The rearrangement links TRBV7-9 to TRBJ2-3, with D possibly TRBD2 on 6 matching bases. This CDR3 spans 15 amino acids. Germline values: CDR1 SEHNR, CDR2 FQNEAQ (reference sequence). Trimming removed 5 bases from V and 2 bases from J, with 14 bases in between.